These T cell receptor beta chains were read from a single sample in a study of Graves' ophthalmopathy and Graves' hyperthyroidism. From the multiplex PCR reads, TCRdb called clonotypes with MiXCR, one entry per CDR3 protein. The sample records about 200,000 distinct CDR3 sequences, roughly 29% being singletons. The sequenced sample consisted of peripheral blood. Every receptor here comes from a man over 45 with Graves' ophthalmopathy. Each CDR3 is given with its conserved first and last residue. Fields, in order: J gene, clone size, V gene, D gene, CDR3 DNA, CDR3 protein. The D gene is left open where the match is weak. The size of a clone is reported for some rows only, either as once, few or many, or as a class for expanded clones.

J: TRBJ1-5; size: many; V: TRBV5-5; D: .; DNA: TGTGCCAGCAGCTTGGTAGGGAAGTTTAGCAATCAGCCCCAGCATTTT; CDR3: CASSLVGKFSNQPQHF
J: TRBJ1-5; size: many; V: TRBV20-1; D: .; DNA: TGCAGTGCTCTCCGGGGCTTAGGGAGCAATCAGCCCCAGCATTTT; CDR3: CSALRGLGSNQPQHF
J: TRBJ1-6; size: .; V: TRBV7-2; D: .; DNA: TGTGCCAGCAGCTTAGCGGGTACTAGAGGTTCACCCCTCCACTTT; CDR3: CASSLAGTRGSPLHF
J: TRBJ2-5; size: .; V: TRBV12-3/TRBV12-4; D: TRBD2; DNA: TGTGCCAGCAGTCAACTAGCGGGAGCGGAGACCCAGTACTTC; CDR3: CASSQLAGAETQYF
J: TRBJ1-6; size: few; V: TRBV6-1; D: TRBD1; DNA: TGTGCCAGTCGGGGACAGGGAAATTCACCCCTCCACTTT; CDR3: CASRGQGNSPLHF
J: TRBJ2-7; size: .; V: TRBV6-2/TRBV6-3; D: .; DNA: TGTGCCAGCAGTTACTCGGTTCCATCCCCTAGGAAAGCTGAATACGAGCAGTACTTC; CDR3: CASSYSVPSPRKAEYEQYF
J: TRBJ2-7; size: .; V: TRBV6-1; D: TRBD2; DNA: TGTGCCAGCAGTCTCGGACTAGCCCAGGAGCAGTACTTC; CDR3: CASSLGLAQEQYF
J: TRBJ2-7; size: many; V: TRBV5-1; D: .; DNA: TGCGCCAGCAGCTTGACACCTGGAAACTACGAGCAGTACTTC; CDR3: CASSLTPGNYEQYF
J: TRBJ1-3; size: many; V: TRBV7-9; D: .; DNA: TGTGCCAGCAGCTCCTCCACTGGAAACACCATATATTTT; CDR3: CASSSSTGNTIYF
J: TRBJ1-5; size: many; V: TRBV28; D: .; DNA: TGTGCCAGCAGCCGAGGGTCTTTGGGCAATCAGCCCCAGCATTTT; CDR3: CASSRGSLGNQPQHF
J: TRBJ1-6; size: many; V: TRBV14; D: .; DNA: TGTGCCAGCAGCCTGGGATCGGGGTATGGATCACCCCTCCACTTT; CDR3: CASSLGSGYGSPLHF
J: TRBJ2-7; size: once; V: TRBV15; D: .; DNA: TGTGCCACCAGCAGAGATTGGGGGGTTCAGTACTTC; CDR3: CATSRDWGVQYF
J: TRBJ2-7; size: many; V: TRBV20-1; D: TRBD2; DNA: TGCAGTGCTAGAGCCACCTTCTCTAGCGGGAGTTTCAACGAGCAGTACTTC; CDR3: CSARATFSSGSFNEQYF
J: TRBJ2-7; size: many; V: TRBV6-5; D: .; DNA: TGTGCCAGCAGTTACTCGATCCCAGTCTACGAGCAGTACTTC; CDR3: CASSYSIPVYEQYF
J: TRBJ1-1; size: .; V: TRBV28; D: .; DNA: TGTGCCAGCAGTTCTAGATGGGAAGCTTTCTTT; CDR3: CASSSRWEAFF
J: TRBJ1-5; size: many; V: TRBV2; D: .; DNA: TGTGCCAGCAGTGAAAGGGACACGGGCCATCAGCCCCAGCATTTT; CDR3: CASSERDTGHQPQHF
J: TRBJ1-2; size: few; V: TRBV6-2/TRBV6-3; D: .; DNA: TGTGCCAGCAGCACCACCAGGGAGCCCATGCGTGGCTACACCTTC; CDR3: CASSTTREPMRGYTF
J: TRBJ2-7; size: many; V: TRBV29-1; D: TRBD1; DNA: TGCAGCGTTGAAGATCATATGGACAGGTCCTACGAGCAGTACTTC; CDR3: CSVEDHMDRSYEQYF
J: TRBJ2-2; size: many; V: TRBV11-2; D: TRBD1; DNA: TGTGCCAGCACCCAAAAGGGGGCGATCCCGAACACCGGGGAGCTGTTTTTT; CDR3: CASTQKGAIPNTGELFF
J: TRBJ1-3; size: many; V: TRBV7-8; D: TRBD1; DNA: TGTGCCAGCAGCATTGGGACAGGGGGCTCTGGAAACACCATATATTTT; CDR3: CASSIGTGGSGNTIYF
J: TRBJ1-1; size: .; V: TRBV28; D: .; DNA: TGTGCCAGCAGTCGCCCGGGGACTGGGGGCACTGAAGCTTTCTTT; CDR3: CASSRPGTGGTEAFF
J: TRBJ2-5; size: .; V: TRBV24-1; D: .; DNA: TGTGCCACCAGTGATTTTTACGGGGCATGGGAGACCCAGTACTTC; CDR3: CATSDFYGAWETQYF
J: TRBJ1-1; size: .; V: TRBV12-3/TRBV12-4; D: .; DNA: TGTGCCAGCAGAAACGACGGTAGCAGTCAAGAAGCTTTCTTT; CDR3: CASRNDGSSQEAFF
J: TRBJ1-1; size: .; V: TRBV5-1; D: .; DNA: TGCGCCAGCAGCTTGGTTCCAGGAGTGAACACTGAAGCTTTCTTT; CDR3: CASSLVPGVNTEAFF
J: TRBJ1-2; size: many; V: TRBV28; D: .; DNA: TGTGCCAGTGGATGGGGAGGCTATGGCTACACCTTC; CDR3: CASGWGGYGYTF
J: TRBJ2-5; size: .; V: TRBV6-1; D: TRBD2; DNA: TGTGCAAGCAGTAGCATGTCTAGCGGGAAGGTGACCCAGTACTTC; CDR3: CASSSMSSGKVTQYF
J: TRBJ2-7; size: many; V: TRBV6-5; D: TRBD1; DNA: TGTGCCAGCAGGACCGGGACAGACTCATACTACGAGCAGTACTTC; CDR3: CASRTGTDSYYEQYF
J: TRBJ2-7; size: .; V: TRBV19; D: TRBD2; DNA: TGTGCCAGTAGTACCTCCTCTAGCGGGAGCCCCTACGAGCAGTACTTC; CDR3: CASSTSSSGSPYEQYF
J: TRBJ2-5; size: many; V: TRBV30; D: .; DNA: TGTGCCTGGAGTCGGGTGAAAGAGACCCAGTACTTC; CDR3: CAWSRVKETQYF
J: TRBJ1-2; size: many; V: TRBV2; D: TRBD1; DNA: TGTGCCAGCAGTGTGGCGGACAGGGATTACGCTGGCTACACCTTC; CDR3: CASSVADRDYAGYTF
J: TRBJ1-5; size: many; V: TRBV2; D: .; DNA: TGTGCCAGCAGTGTCTGGGACACCTATCAGCCCCAGCATTTT; CDR3: CASSVWDTYQPQHF
J: TRBJ2-7; size: .; V: TRBV12-3/TRBV12-4; D: .; DNA: TGTGCCAGCAGTGCCCTCCCGAGCGGCGAGCAGTACTTC; CDR3: CASSALPSGEQYF
J: TRBJ2-6; size: few; V: TRBV7-3; D: .; DNA: TGTGCCAGCAGCCCACAGGCTGGGGCCAACGTCCTGACTTTC; CDR3: CASSPQAGANVLTF
J: TRBJ1-2; size: .; V: TRBV12-3/TRBV12-4; D: .; DNA: TGTGCCAGCAAGGGGTACTCACGCTCTGATGGCTACACCTTC; CDR3: CASKGYSRSDGYTF
J: TRBJ2-7; size: many; V: TRBV12-5; D: .; DNA: TGTGCTAGTGGTTTGGCCGGGCCAGCCTACGAGCAGTACTTC; CDR3: CASGLAGPAYEQYF
J: TRBJ2-7; size: many; V: TRBV7-9; D: TRBD2; DNA: TGTGCCAGCAGCTCACCCGGGGGGGCCTCCTACGAGCAGTACTTC; CDR3: CASSSPGGASYEQYF
J: TRBJ2-5; size: many; V: TRBV27; D: TRBD1; DNA: TGTGCCAGCAGTGCCGACAGGGGATCGGGGACCCAGTACTTC; CDR3: CASSADRGSGTQYF
J: TRBJ2-7; size: .; V: TRBV6-1; D: TRBD1; DNA: TGTGCCAGCAGTCAAGGGACAGGGACTTACTACGAGCAGTACTTC; CDR3: CASSQGTGTYYEQYF
J: TRBJ2-2; size: many; V: TRBV3-1; D: .; DNA: TGTGCCAGCAGCCTACCTACTCGAACCTTGGCCGGGGAGCTGTTTTTT; CDR3: CASSLPTRTLAGELFF
J: TRBJ1-2; size: many; V: TRBV7-9; D: .; DNA: TGTGCCAGCAGCTCCTCCGGCGCTCGAGGTGGCTACACCTTC; CDR3: CASSSSGARGGYTF
J: TRBJ1-5; size: .; V: TRBV6-1; D: .; DNA: TGTGCCAGCAGCGGGGAGCTGGGGGTCACGCCCCAGCATTTT; CDR3: CASSGELGVTPQHF
J: TRBJ2-7; size: many; V: TRBV28; D: TRBD2; DNA: TGTGCCAGCAGTTCCTACCACGAGCGGACTAGCGGGAGAGGCGAGCAGTACTTC; CDR3: CASSSYHERTSGRGEQYF
J: TRBJ2-5; size: many; V: TRBV27; D: .; DNA: TGTGCCAGCAGTTTGGGGTTGGGGCCCCCGCGGGAGACCCAGTACTTC; CDR3: CASSLGLGPPRETQYF
J: TRBJ2-7; size: many; V: TRBV6-2/TRBV6-3; D: .; DNA: TGTGCCAGCAGTTCCCACCCTATTGACCTTGGACTCAGCACCTACGAGCAGTACTTC; CDR3: CASSSHPIDLGLSTYEQYF
J: TRBJ1-1; size: many; V: TRBV28; D: .; DNA: TGTGCCAGCCTGGGGGCGGACACTGAAGCTTTCTTT; CDR3: CASLGADTEAFF
J: TRBJ2-5; size: .; V: TRBV6-2/TRBV6-3; D: TRBD2; DNA: TGTGCCGGAGGACTAGCGGGAGGAGAGACCCAGTACTTC; CDR3: CAGGLAGGETQYF
J: TRBJ2-2; size: many; V: TRBV2; D: .; DNA: TGTGCCAGCTCGGGCGTCAAGGAAACGAACACCGGGGAGCTGTTTTTT; CDR3: CASSGVKETNTGELFF